This TCR beta chain was recorded in a study of blood T cell repertoires in COVID-19. In the authors' workflow: It was from reference gene primer amplification that nucleated cell counts were estimated. Sequenced by immunoSEQ multiplex PCR; TCRdb stores in-frame clones only, minus some. V and J calls and clone size are given by that table; D and trimming were obtained from the DNA. The repertoire holds 150,000 or so clones, with 85% to 90% as singletons. The sample consisted of peripheral blood. The sequence was obtained from a man aged 18 to 35 with COVID-19, enrolled during active disease.

This chain's CDR3 is CATSRVGRGNGEQFF. CDR3 bases: TGTGCCACCAGTCGGGTAGGACGGGGGAACGGTGAGCAGTTCTTC. The V gene is TRBV24-1, the J gene TRBJ2-1; D may be TRBD2 (6 bases). Deletions cut 6 bases from V and 9 bases from J, with 20 bases between. Looked up from germline, CDR1 is KGHDR and CDR2 is SFDVKD. The CDR3 spans 15 residues.